This T cell receptor beta chain derives from a study of OX40 agonist ivuxolimab in advanced cancers. As for the study in general: Dose-escalation patients had hepatocellular carcinoma, melanoma, renal cell or head and neck cancer.

The repertoire was sequenced with immunoSEQ multiplex PCR; TCRdb's copy has only in-frame clones and lacks some. Of about 20,000 clones in the sample, about nine tenths are singletons; the top ten hold roughly a fifth. V lost 7 bases, J lost 4 bases, and 19 bases stayed unmatched. CDR3 length equals 19 residues. From germline, CDR1 is SNHLY and CDR2 FYNNEI. This chain joins TRBV2 and TRBJ2-7; 13 nucleotides line up with TRBD2. This receptor was identified in an adult with an advanced solid tumor such as melanoma, head and neck, liver or kidney cancer. The material was CD4+ or CD8+ T cells sorted from blood, obtained in a trial of the OX40 agonist ivuxolimab. The CDR3 spells CASTHSTGTSGKGRYEQYF. The CDR3 DNA follows: TGTGCCAGCACCCACTCAACCGGGACTAGCGGGAAAGGCCGATACGAGCAGTACTTC.